This TCR beta chain was sequenced in a study of cytomegalovirus exposure and HLA in healthy donors. Study observations and caveats: Highly shared sequence variants in one cluster were likely a sequencing artifact. A previous analysis found most TCR beta V segments productive roughly 87% or roughly 30% of the time. Testing in vitro showed three CMV-associated chains specific for CMV antigens.

The donors gave bone marrow, and they were healthy. This clone showed up just once. Its antigen remains unidentified. The CDR3 totals 14 residues. V was clipped by 4 bases and J by 8 bases, with 18 bases between them. Germline CDR1 is SGHRS and CDR2 is YFSETQ. The study ran its PCR with 60 Vbeta and 13 Jbeta primers. Repertoires were generated with immunoSEQ multiplex PCR, while TCRdb's copy carries only in-frame clones and drops some. The table records about 110,000 clones, roughly 74% of them present only once. V is TRBV5-1 and J is TRBJ1-2; weak D call: TRBD1 (6 bases). The sequence derives from a woman in her twenties or thirties in good health and CMV-seronegative. Sequenced input: PBMCs. The CDR3 coding sequence is TGCGCCAGCAGCCCTATTCCAACAGGGACCGGCTACACCTTC. Translated: CASSPIPTGTGYTF.